Presented here are 13 T cell receptor beta chains from one specimen sequenced in a study of T cell responses to AZD1222 COVID-19 vaccine. Sequencing used immunoSEQ multiplex PCR; TCRdb keeps in-frame clones, though not all of them. There are about 86,000 clones in the sample; approximately 89% occur only once, and approximately 5.3% lies in the top ten. Material: peripheral blood, obtained 28 days after the second AZD1222 dose. The receptors derive from an adult who received the AZD1222 COVID-19 vaccine.

As DNA, the CDR3 is TGCGCCAGCAGCTTGGAACAGGGGGCCGGTGGGGAGACCCAGTACTTC. Amino acids: CASSLEQGAGGETQYF. The chain couples TRBV5-1 to TRBJ2-5, with TRBD1 matching over 9 bases. Germline CDR1 and CDR2: SGHRS and YFSETQ. The CDR3 has 16 amino acids. V was clipped by 0 bases and J by 5 bases; unmatched bases: 8.

This sequence joins TRBV7-2 and TRBJ1-1; D gene uncertain. CDR3 size: 13 residues. Deletions cut 1 base from V and 2 bases from J, with 5 bases between. The germline V gene encodes CDR1 SGHTA and CDR2 FQGNSA. The CDR3 bases are TGTGCCAGCAGCTTAGGGTTTAACACTGAAGCTTTCTTT. Encoded protein: CASSLGFNTEAFF.

V is TRBV7-9 and J is TRBJ1-1, with D uncertain. Germline V gene data show CDR1 as SEHNR and CDR2 as FQNEAQ (reference sequence). The CDR3 runs to 15 residues. V was pared by 5 bases and J by 4 bases, with 17 bases between. CDR3 sequence reads: CASSPAASRTTEAFF. The DNA of the CDR3 is TGTGCCAGCAGCCCCGCGGCCAGCCGGACCACTGAAGCTTTCTTT.

The chain links TRBV15 to TRBJ2-7; D remains ambiguous. The germline V gene has CDR1 LNHNV and CDR2 YYDKDF (reference sequence). This CDR3 has 15 amino acids. Trimming removed 0 bases at V and 9 bases at J, with 18 bases between. CDR3 DNA sequence: TGTGCCACCAGCAGAGATCTCGTGGTCCAAACGGGGCAGTACGTC. It yields the protein CATSRDLVVQTGQYV.

The CDR3 nucleotides are TGTGCCAGCTCACCACGACAGGAGAATGAAGCTTTCTTT. It encodes CASSPRQENEAFF. The chain uses TRBV18 and TRBJ1-1, with D possibly being TRBD1 (6 bases). The V gene lost 1 base and the J gene lost 7 bases, with 10 bases spanning the gap. Germline values: CDR1 KGHSH, CDR2 LQKENI. The CDR3 consists of 13 residues.

The rearrangement joins TRBV12-3 or TRBV12-4 to TRBJ1-1, with D hard to call. V was pared by 1 base and J by 1 base, with 1 base between. CDR3 size: 12 residues. The CDR3 bases are TGTGCCAGCAGTTTAGGGAACACTGAAGCTTTCTTT. This encodes CASSLGNTEAFF.

This clone appeared a single time. V and J are TRBV30 and TRBJ2-4, with D possibly matching TRBD1 (5 bases). The germline V gene has CDR1 GTSNPN and CDR2 SVGIG (reference sequence). The CDR3 has 13 amino acids. With 5 bases removed from V and 8 bases from J, the gap between germline ends came to 16 bases. CDR3 bases: TGTGCCTGGCTTACCGACAGAGGCGACATTCAGTACTTC. This translates into CAWLTDRGDIQYF.

The CDR3 sequence is CASSSRTHRGSSYEQYF. The DNA for the CDR3 is TGTGCCAGCAGTTCCAGAACCCACAGGGGAAGCTCCTACGAGCAGTACTTC. V usage is TRBV27 and J usage is TRBJ2-7; 7 bases map to TRBD1. Germline V gene data show CDR1 as MNHEY and CDR2 as SMNVEV (reference sequence). V was pared by 4 bases and J by 0 bases, with 12 bases of the junction left unmatched. The CDR3 loop spans 17 amino acids.

The chain is built from TRBV12-3 or TRBV12-4 and TRBJ2-5; 7 nucleotides align to TRBD2. The V gene end was trimmed by 6 bases and the J gene end by 5 bases; junction bases not matched to a gene: 6. This CDR3 has 13 residues. CDR3 bases: TGTGCCAGCAGGAGCGGGCGGGGGGAGACCCAGTACTTC. Translation: CASRSGRGETQYF.

V and J are TRBV5-4 and TRBJ1-6, with 9 bases matching TRBD1. Trimming removed 0 bases from V and 9 bases from J; junction bases left unmatched: 16. Germline CDR1 reads SGHNT; CDR2 reads YYREEE (reference sequence). The CDR3 consists of 19 residues. Here the CDR3 reads CASSLEPGQGMVFRSPLHF. CDR3 coding DNA: TGTGCCAGCAGCTTGGAACCGGGACAGGGAATGGTTTTTCGTTCACCCCTCCACTTT. Drawing the rest from reference TRBV5-4 and TRBJ1-6, the complete variable domain is ETGVTQSPTHLIKTRGQQVTLRCSSQSGHNTVSWYQQALGQGPQFIFQYYREEENGRGNFPPRFSGLQFPNYSSELNVNALELDDSALYLCASSLEPGQGMVFRSPLHFGNGTRLTVT.

V usage is TRBV11-2 and J usage is TRBJ1-2; the match to TRBD1 covers 7 bases. V shed 3 bases and J 4 bases; nucleotides not matched to a gene: 5. Looked up from germline, CDR1 is SGHAT and CDR2 is FQNNGV. This CDR3 is 14 amino acids long. The CDR3 is CASSFPGQLYGYTF. The CDR3 nucleotides are TGTGCCAGCAGCTTCCCGGGACAGCTCTATGGCTACACCTTC.

In DNA, the CDR3 is TGTGCCAGCTCACCATCAGTATCTAGGGTCTCAGGGTACATTCAGTACTTC. It is translated as CASSPSVSRVSGYIQYF. J is TRBJ2-4 and V is TRBV18; weak D call: TRBD1 (5 bases). CDR3 length: 17 residues. Germline V gene sequence: CDR1 KGHSH, CDR2 LQKENI. V was trimmed by 2 bases and J by 8 bases, leaving 22 bases between them.

The chain has TRBV9 and TRBJ1-5; D is uncertain. Per the germline V gene, CDR1 is SGDLS and CDR2 is YYNGEE. V was shortened by 4 bases and J by 0 bases, with 8 bases between the two germline ends. This CDR3 is built from 14 residues. CDR3 sequence (DNA): TGTGCCAGCAGCCTAGGCAATAGCAATCAGCCCCAGCATTTT. Translation: CASSLGNSNQPQHF.